This T cell receptor beta chain is drawn from a study of blood T cell repertoires in COVID-19. The method was immunoSEQ multiplex PCR; TCRdb's version includes in-frame clones alone and lacks a portion of them. The sample lists some 190,000 clones, around 84% occurring once. The CDR3 has 13 amino acids. V was cut by 6 bases and J by 13 bases, with 16 bases left in between. The chain joins TRBV12-3 or TRBV12-4 to TRBJ1-6; D is perhaps TRBD1 (5 bases). The clonotype originates from a human donor in a cohort sampled during active COVID-19. Specimen: peripheral blood. The CDR3 region is CASRTSIQGPLHF. DNA for the CDR3: TGTGCCAGCAGGACCAGTATCCAGGGTCCCCTCCACTTT.